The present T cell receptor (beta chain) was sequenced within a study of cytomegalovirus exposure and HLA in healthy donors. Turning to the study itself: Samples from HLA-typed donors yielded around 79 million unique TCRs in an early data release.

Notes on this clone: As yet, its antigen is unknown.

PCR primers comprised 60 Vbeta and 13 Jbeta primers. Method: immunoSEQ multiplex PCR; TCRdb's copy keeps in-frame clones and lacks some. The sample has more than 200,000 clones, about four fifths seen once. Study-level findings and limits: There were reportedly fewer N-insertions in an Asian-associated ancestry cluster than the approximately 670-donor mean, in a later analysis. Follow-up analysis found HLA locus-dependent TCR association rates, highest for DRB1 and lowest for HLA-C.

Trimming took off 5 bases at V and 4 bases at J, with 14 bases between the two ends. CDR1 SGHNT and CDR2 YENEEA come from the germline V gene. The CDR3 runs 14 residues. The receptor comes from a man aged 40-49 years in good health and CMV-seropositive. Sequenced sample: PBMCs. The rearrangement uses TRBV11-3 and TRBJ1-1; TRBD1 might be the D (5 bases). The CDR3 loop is CASSQDKLSTEAFF. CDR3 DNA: TGTGCCAGCAGCCAGGACAAATTGAGCACTGAAGCTTTCTTT.